Here is one TCR beta chain with its context. What it binds is unknown. This sample is part of a study of vaccination and CD4 T cells after COVID-19. Scientists ran DNA taken from cultured CD4+ T cells through the Oncomine TCR Beta short-read assay for sequencing. TCRdb used MiXCR to reprocess the PCR reads, holding one entry per CDR3 protein. The table includes about 8,000 distinct CDR3 sequences, approximately 51% detected once. Treatment of the sample: approximately nine-day PBMC culture with coronavirus spike peptide pools or control peptides (ViraFEST assay). ViraFEST used peptide pools to expand antigen-specific T cells, then sequenced TCRs. From germline, CDR1 is MNHEY and CDR2 SMNVEV (reference sequence). This CDR3 has 14 residues. The V and J ends lost 4 bases and 6 bases, in that order; junction bases with no gene match: 8.

This rearrangement joins TRBV27 to TRBJ1-2; TRBD1 aligns across 7 bases. This TCR was recovered from a human donor who had recovered from COVID-19. The sequencing sample was made of CD4+ T cells from blood, cultured in vitro. Here the CDR3 reads CASSSTGPPNGYTF. CDR3 nucleotide sequence: TGTGCCAGCAGTTCGACAGGGCCACCGAATGGCTACACCTTC.